This T cell receptor (beta chain) was retrieved from a study of blood T cells in healthy people across ages. Each of the donors had approximately 10 milliliters of peripheral blood drawn into EDTA-treated Vacutainer tubes. It was with a sample-barcoded 5' primer and a J-beta primer mix that a second PCR of roughly 6 to 11 cycles was run. Each of the cDNA molecules was tagged by a template-switch adaptor with 12 random nucleotides. MiXCR, applied by TCRdb to the 5' RACE reads, yields one record per CDR3 protein. Among 250,000 to 300,000 distinct CDR3 sequences listed, roughly 26% were seen once. Findings of the study overall: Roughly linearly, TCR beta diversity per million T cells fell as age increased. Without sorted subsets, naive and antigen-experienced compartments could not be conclusively compared.

This CDR3 has 14 amino acids. V was clipped by 7 bases and J by 4 bases; unmatched bases: 6. The table lists this clonotype with a few counts. Antigen unknown. The genes are TRBV12-3 or TRBV12-4 and TRBJ2-1; 8 bases agree with TRBD2. The specimen sequenced was blood. This receptor was taken from a woman aged 70-85 years in good health. The CDR3 is CASKGGRSYNEQFF. The CDR3 DNA reads as TGTGCCAGCAAAGGCGGGAGGTCATACAATGAGCAGTTCTTC.